The 27 T cell receptor beta chains given below trace back to one sample, sequenced in a study of T cells after somatic rescue of genetic block. The method was immunoSEQ multiplex PCR; TCRdb's version includes in-frame clones alone and lacks a portion of them. The table records tens of thousands of clones, approximately 91% of them present only once. Source material: peripheral blood mononuclear cells (PBMCs). The receptors come from a young man.

CDR3 DNA: TGTGCCAGCAGCCACCAACTAGGGGGCACAGATACGCAGTATTTT. Its translation is CASSHQLGGTDTQYF. The rearrangement links TRBV14 to TRBJ2-3; D is perhaps TRBD1 or TRBD2 (5 bases each). The ends were cut back, 3 bases at V and 1 base at J, with 11 bases in the middle. The CDR3 length is 15 residues. Per germline, CDR1 SGHDN and CDR2 FVKESK.

The chain links TRBV7-9 to TRBJ2-3; D unresolved. The CDR3 has 12 amino acids. CDR1 and CDR2 (germline): SEHNR, FQNEAQ (reference sequence). Trimming took off 7 bases at V and 6 bases at J, with 11 bases between the two ends. The CDR3 is CASTLDGDTQYF. The CDR3 nucleotides are TGTGCCAGCACCCTAGACGGGGATACGCAGTATTTT.

This clone was observed a handful of times. The chain couples TRBV5-3 to TRBJ1-1; no clear D gene. TRBV5-3 is marked as an open reading frame, function uncertain. V dropped 8 bases and J dropped 0 bases, with 17 bases sitting between them. This CDR3 comprises 15 residues. In nucleotides, the CDR3 is TGTGCCAGCAGCCACTTCGGGCAGCTGAACACTGAAGCTTTCTTT. Amino acids: CASSHFGQLNTEAFF.

The CDR3 sequence is CASSPRQWARGANVLTF. The CDR3 DNA reads as TGTGCCAGCAGTCCTCGGCAATGGGCCAGAGGGGCCAACGTCCTGACTTTC. The chain uses TRBV28 and TRBJ2-6; no definite D call. Trimming removed 5 bases from V and 4 bases from J, with 18 bases in between. CDR3 length equals 17 residues. Germline values: CDR1 MDHEN, CDR2 SYDVKM.

The CDR3 nucleotides are TGTGCCAGCAGTTCGCCCGCCCAGGGACAGATTGAAGCTTTCTTT. This gives the protein CASSSPAQGQIEAFF. The rearrangement links TRBV27 to TRBJ1-1; 7 positions match TRBD1. Germline CDR1 is MNHEY and CDR2 is SMNVEV (reference sequence). V gave up 4 bases and J gave up 7 bases; unmatched junction bases: 12. The CDR3 is 15 residues long.

This chain joins TRBV6-5 and TRBJ1-3, with 7 bases matching TRBD1. Germline V gene lookup returns CDR1 MNHEY and CDR2 SVGAGI. Trimming removed 5 bases from V and 4 bases from J; junction bases left unmatched: 8. This CDR3 region has 15 residues. As DNA, the CDR3 is TGTGCCAGCAGTCAGGGGGGGGACTACGGAAACACCATATATTTT. As protein: CASSQGGDYGNTIYF.

The V gene is TRBV5-1, the J gene TRBJ2-1; 12 positions match TRBD2. The CDR3 length is 15 residues. V shed 0 bases and J 9 bases; nucleotides not matched to a gene: 4. Germline CDR1 is SGHRS and CDR2 is YFSETQ. CDR3 nucleotides: TGCGCCAGCAGCTTGGATCTAGCGGGGGGGCGTGAGCAGTTCTTC. The encoded protein is CASSLDLAGGREQFF.

The chain joins TRBV19 to TRBJ1-5; the D gene is possibly TRBD1 (5 bases). The CDR3 sequence is 15 residues long. Trimming left V 0 bases short and J 3 bases short, with 9 bases between. Germline V gene sequence: CDR1 LNHDA, CDR2 SQIVND (reference sequence). CDR3 sequence (DNA): TGTGCCAGTAGTATAGATCCAGGGATCAATCAGCCCCAGCATTTT. Its translation is CASSIDPGINQPQHF.

The V and J genes are TRBV11-2 and TRBJ1-1; no clear D gene. CDR1 and CDR2 from the germline V gene are SGHAT and FQNNGV. This CDR3 comprises 13 residues. The V and J ends lost 3 bases and 0 bases respectively, with 5 bases between them. CDR3 residues: CASSFGLNTEAFF. The CDR3 DNA reads as TGTGCCAGCAGCTTTGGGCTGAACACTGAAGCTTTCTTT.

The chain links TRBV4-1 to TRBJ1-2; tentatively, D is TRBD1 (5 bases). V gave up 5 bases and J gave up 2 bases, with 18 bases separating them. This CDR3 comprises 16 residues. Germline values: CDR1 MGHRA, CDR2 YSYEKL. This chain's CDR3 is CASSEGVGRRNYGYTF. The DNA of the CDR3 is TGCGCCAGCAGCGAAGGGGTGGGTCGACGGAACTATGGCTACACCTTC.

The V gene is TRBV4-3, the J gene TRBJ2-3; 9 nucleotides match TRBD2. Per the germline V gene, CDR1 is LGHNA and CDR2 is YSLEER. V gave up 3 bases and J gave up 2 bases; unmatched junction bases: 18. The CDR3 totals 20 residues. The CDR3 DNA reads TGCGCCAGCAGCCAGACAATCAGGAGCGGGAGGTCCCGCTCCACAGATACGCAGTATTTT. It encodes CASSQTIRSGRSRSTDTQYF.

V usage is TRBV11-2 and J usage is TRBJ1-2; 7 bases are a match to TRBD1. Germline CDR1 reads SGHAT; CDR2 reads FQNNGV. The CDR3 has 16 residues. V lost 4 bases, J lost 4 bases, and 12 bases stayed unmatched. The CDR3 spells CASSSYWTGGGYGYTF. Here the CDR3 DNA reads TGTGCCAGCAGCTCATACTGGACAGGCGGCGGCTATGGCTACACCTTC.

There are a few counts of this clone. V and J are TRBV7-9 and TRBJ1-2; 8 bases fit TRBD1. Germline V gene sequence: CDR1 SEHNR, CDR2 FQNEAQ (reference sequence). This CDR3 is built from 13 residues. The V gene end was trimmed by 5 bases and the J gene end by 7 bases; junction bases not matched to a gene: 6. The CDR3 DNA sequence: TGTGCCAGCAGCCCCAGGGGGCGAGTTGGCTACACCTTC. Its translation is CASSPRGRVGYTF. The full variable domain, completed using reference TRBV7-9 and TRBJ1-2, is DTGVSQNPRHKITKRGQNVTFRCDPISEHNRLYWYRQTLGQGPEFLTYFQNEAQLEKSRLLSDRFSAERPKGSFSTLEIQRTEQGDSAMYLCASSPRGRVGYTFGSGTRLTVV.

The chain couples TRBV15 to TRBJ2-7; possible D gene TRBD1, 6 bases. Germline V gene lookup returns CDR1 LNHNV and CDR2 YYDKDF (reference sequence). CDR3 length: 16 residues. V was trimmed by 0 bases and J by 0 bases, leaving 12 bases between them. The CDR3 nucleotides are TGTGCCACCAGCAGAGATTCGGTGGACAGCTCCTACGAGCAGTACTTC. Translated, it gives CATSRDSVDSSYEQYF.

This chain joins TRBV7-2 and TRBJ2-7, with 12 bases aligning to TRBD2. Per germline, CDR1 SGHTA and CDR2 FQGNSA. The J segment lost 4 bases and the V segment lost 1 base, leaving 5 bases of the junction unmatched. The length of the CDR3 is 16 residues. The CDR3 reads CASSLDLAGGRYEQYF. Written as DNA, the CDR3 is TGTGCCAGCAGCTTAGACCTAGCGGGAGGGAGGTACGAGCAGTACTTC.

This clone showed up many times. The chain joins TRBV10-3 to TRBJ1-2, with 8 bases matching TRBD1. After removal of 6 bases from V and 4 bases from J, the junction contained 7 bases not matched to a gene. Germline assignment: CDR1 ENHRY and CDR2 SYGVKD. The CDR3 loop spans 14 amino acids. This CDR3 reads CAIRTGDRTYGYTF. The CDR3 nucleotides are TGTGCCATCAGGACTGGGGACAGGACCTATGGCTACACCTTC.

This chain links TRBV14 with TRBJ2-1, with D perhaps TRBD1 or TRBD2 (5 bases each). Trimming left V 4 bases short and J 0 bases short, with 13 bases between. The CDR3 has 16 residues. Germline V gene data show CDR1 as SGHDN and CDR2 as FVKESK. The DNA of the CDR3 is TGTGCCAGCAGCCCCCTGGGGGTACGCTCCTACAATGAGCAGTTCTTC. Translating it yields CASSPLGVRSYNEQFF.

The chain recombines TRBV2 with TRBJ2-5; D might be TRBD2 (5 bases). Trimming shortened V by 6 bases and J by 5 bases, and 16 bases separated the two germline ends. This CDR3 comprises 14 residues. Germline lookup yields CDR1 SNHLY and CDR2 FYNNEI. CDR3 sequence (DNA): TGTGCCAGCAGCGAGAGGGATCGTTGGGAGACCCAGTACTTC. The encoded protein is CASSERDRWETQYF.

This clone was counted a few times. V gene TRBV28 combines with J gene TRBJ1-5; D remains unclear. The V gene's germline CDR1 is MDHEN and CDR2 SYDVKM. The CDR3 totals 17 residues. V was clipped by 3 bases and J by 0 bases, with 15 bases between them. The CDR3 DNA is TGTGCCAGCAGTTTTAGGGCCGTAAGATTTAGCAATCAGCCCCAGCATTTT. Translating gives CASSFRAVRFSNQPQHF.

The rearrangement links TRBV7-8 to TRBJ1-6; weak D call: TRBD1 (5 bases). This CDR3 is 14 amino acids long. CDR1 SGHVS and CDR2 FQNEAQ come from the germline V gene. Between the trimmed V and J ends, which lost 2 bases and 5 bases, there was a span of 7 bases. For the CDR3, the DNA is TGTGCCAGCAGCTTAAGGGGAGATAATTCACCCCTCCACTTT. Protein: CASSLRGDNSPLHF.

The chain combines TRBV7-7 with TRBJ2-1; D gene uncertain. The CDR3 has 16 amino acids. Germline V gene lookup returns CDR1 SSHAT and CDR2 FNYEAQ (reference sequence). The V gene lost 1 base and the J gene lost 0 bases, with 10 bases spanning the gap. The CDR3 is CASSLGIYDSYNEQFF. The CDR3 DNA is TGTGCCAGCAGCTTAGGAATCTACGACTCCTACAATGAGCAGTTCTTC.

V gene TRBV4-1 combines with J gene TRBJ2-7, with D hard to call. Trimming removed 0 bases at V and 0 bases at J, with 12 bases between. The V gene's germline CDR1 is MGHRA and CDR2 YSYEKL. The CDR3 length is 16 residues. DNA of the CDR3: TGCGCCAGCAGCCAAGATGACGGCCCCCACTCCTACGAGCAGTACTTC. It translates to CASSQDDGPHSYEQYF.

The gene calls are TRBV10-3 and TRBJ1-2, with TRBD1 matching 9 bases. The germline V gene encodes CDR1 ENHRY and CDR2 SYGVKD. The CDR3 loop spans 15 amino acids. V shed 3 bases, J shed 7 bases, and the junction held 9 bases outside the gene matches. The CDR3 sequence is CAISDGTGPLIGYTF. DNA of the CDR3: TGTGCCATCAGTGATGGGACAGGGCCTTTAATTGGCTACACCTTC.

The chain carries TRBV28 and TRBJ2-7; D is undetermined. This CDR3 is 14 amino acids long. Germline CDR1 is MDHEN and CDR2 is SYDVKM. V lost 3 bases to trimming and J lost 3 bases, with 12 bases between them. CDR3 coding DNA: TGTGCCAGCAGTTTTGGATCCAGAGGCTACGAGCAGTACTTC. The encoded protein is CASSFGSRGYEQYF.

The V gene is TRBV2, the J gene TRBJ1-6; D call uncertain. The CDR3 extends over 13 amino acids. Per the germline V gene, CDR1 is SNHLY and CDR2 is FYNNEI. The germline V and J ends were trimmed by 7 bases and 9 bases, with 13 bases remaining between them. The CDR3 protein is CASTTSWGSPLHF. The DNA for the CDR3 is TGTGCCAGCACCACATCTTGGGGTTCACCCCTCCACTTT.

The DNA of the CDR3 is TGTGCCAGCAGTCCAACAGGGGGTGTTGACAATGAGCAGTTCTTC. It is translated as CASSPTGGVDNEQFF. The genes are TRBV7-6 and TRBJ2-1; the match to TRBD1 covers 8 bases. This CDR3 has 15 residues. V dropped 6 bases and J dropped 5; count of bases not matched to a gene: 9. The V gene's germline CDR1 is SGHVS and CDR2 FNYEAQ. Variable domain in full (rest from reference TRBV7-6 and TRBJ2-1): GAGVSQSPRYKVTKRGQDVALRCDPISGHVSLYWYRQALGQGPEFLTYFNYEAQQDKSGLPNDRFSAERPEGSISTLTIQRTEQRDSAMYRCASSPTGGVDNEQFFGPGTRLTVL.

Turning to this clone: The junction and the germline gene differ at one end; a read error may be behind it. V is TRBV9 and J is TRBJ1-2; TRBD1 aligns across 9 bases. Germline assignment: CDR1 SGDLS and CDR2 YYNGEE. The CDR3 runs to 15 residues. Here the CDR3 DNA reads TGTGCCAGCAGCCCTAGAGGGTTGACAGGGGGACCCTCCTCCTTC. It specifies CASSPRGLTGGPSSF.